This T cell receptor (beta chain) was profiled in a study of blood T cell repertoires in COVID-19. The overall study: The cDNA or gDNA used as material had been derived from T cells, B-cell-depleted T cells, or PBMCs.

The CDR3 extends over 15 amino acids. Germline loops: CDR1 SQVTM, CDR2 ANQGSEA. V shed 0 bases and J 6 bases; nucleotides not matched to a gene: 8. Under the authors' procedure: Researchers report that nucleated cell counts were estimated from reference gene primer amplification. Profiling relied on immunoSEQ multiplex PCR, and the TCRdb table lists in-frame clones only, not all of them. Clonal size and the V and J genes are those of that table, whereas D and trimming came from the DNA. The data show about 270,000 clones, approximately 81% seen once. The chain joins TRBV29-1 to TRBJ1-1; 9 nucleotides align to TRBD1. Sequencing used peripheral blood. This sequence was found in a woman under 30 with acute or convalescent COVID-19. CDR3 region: CSVEDPRTGVPEAFF. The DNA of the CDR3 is TGCAGCGTTGAAGATCCTAGGACAGGGGTCCCTGAAGCTTTCTTT.